The 14 T cell receptor beta chains below come from one sample, sequenced in a study of blood T cell repertoires in COVID-19. Clones were sequenced by immunoSEQ multiplex PCR, and TCRdb holds only the in-frame ones, with some missing. This table holds roughly 320,000 clones, more than 90% found once. Sequencing was performed on PBMCs or T cells enriched from blood (not recorded which). The source is a woman in her thirties who had been exposed to COVID-19.

The V call is TRBV2, the J call TRBJ1-1; D possibly corresponds to TRBD1 (5 bases). V was cut by 3 bases and J by 3 bases, with 11 bases left in between. Germline-derived CDR1 and CDR2 are SNHLY and FYNNEI. The CDR3 length is 14 residues. The CDR3 nucleotides are TGTGCCAGCAGTGAGGGGACGGGAGACACTGAAGCTTTCTTT. Translating it yields CASSEGTGDTEAFF.

The CDR3 spells CASSPGQGDYEQYF. The CDR3 bases are TGTGCCAGTAGTCCAGGACAGGGGGACTACGAGCAGTACTTC. This sequence joins TRBV19 and TRBJ2-7; 10 bases are shared with TRBD1. Per germline, CDR1 LNHDA and CDR2 SQIVND (reference sequence). V was clipped by 5 bases and J by 3 bases; unmatched bases: 4. The CDR3 is 14 residues long.

In its sample, this clone was seen once. The same CDR3 is also encoded by other DNA sequences in this sample. The genes are TRBV5-1 and TRBJ1-2; D is unclear. Germline-derived CDR1 and CDR2 are SGHRS and YFSETQ. V was cut by 0 bases and J by 0 bases, with 6 bases left in between. The CDR3 runs 14 residues. CDR3 amino acids: CASSLGQSNYGYTF. The CDR3 DNA reads as TGCGCCAGCAGCTTGGGCCAGTCTAACTATGGCTACACCTTC.

The chain has TRBV5-6 and TRBJ2-2; possible D gene TRBD1, 5 bases. The V end was cut by 4 bases, the J end by 6 bases, with 19 bases between. CDR3 size: 16 residues. Germline-derived CDR1 and CDR2 are SGHDT and YYEEEE. CDR3 sequence reads: CASSQPTERIAGELFF. CDR3 DNA sequence: TGTGCCAGCAGCCAACCGACAGAACGAATTGCCGGGGAGCTGTTTTTT.

The chain carries TRBV4-3 and TRBJ2-7; TRBD2 agrees at 10 bases. The CDR3 runs to 20 residues. Germline V gene data show CDR1 as LGHNA and CDR2 as YSLEER. The ends lost 1 base at V and 1 base at J; junction bases unmatched: 16. The CDR3 reads CASSQAGTSGDSIQSYEQYF. The CDR3 bases are TGCGCCAGCAGCCAAGCTGGAACTAGCGGGGACTCTATACAATCCTACGAGCAGTACTTC.

This chain joins TRBV5-1 and TRBJ2-1; a possible D gene is TRBD2 (5 bases). V was cut by 6 bases and J by 2 bases, with 15 bases left in between. Germline-derived CDR1 and CDR2 are SGHRS and YFSETQ. This CDR3 contains 15 residues. The DNA for the CDR3 is TGCGCCAGCACCATGGCTACGGAGGCCTACAATGAGCAGTTCTTC. It specifies CASTMATEAYNEQFF.

The CDR3 spells CASSWDRGSDYGYTF. As DNA, the CDR3 is TGCGCCAGCAGCTGGGACAGGGGATCGGACTATGGCTACACCTTC. The chain carries TRBV5-1 and TRBJ1-2; 10 bases are shared with TRBD1. The CDR3 is 15 residues long. Germline V gives CDR1 SGHRS, CDR2 YFSETQ. J gave up 3 bases and V 3 bases, and 5 bases lay outside the gene matches.

This clone came up once. The chain uses TRBV7-2 and TRBJ1-2; 7 bases fit TRBD1. The J segment lost 2 bases and the V segment lost 5 bases, leaving 11 bases of the junction unmatched. This CDR3 has 16 residues. CDR1 is SGHTA, CDR2 FQGNSA, per germline. The CDR3 DNA is TGTGCCAGCAGCACCTACTTGGGACAGAAGAACTATGGCTACACCTTC. It specifies CASSTYLGQKNYGYTF.

This clone was found a few times. The chain has TRBV6-1 and TRBJ2-3; 11 bases line up with TRBD2. The CDR3 sequence is 17 residues long. Germline V gene lookup returns CDR1 MNHNS and CDR2 SASEGT. V gave up 2 bases and J gave up 2 bases; unmatched junction bases: 6. The CDR3 DNA is TGTGCCAGCAGTGAACAACTAGCGGGGGCCAACACAGATACGCAGTATTTT. Translated, it gives CASSEQLAGANTDTQYF.

The chain recombines TRBV19 with TRBJ1-2, with TRBD1 matching 8 bases. The CDR3 is 14 residues long. The ends lost 5 bases at V and 7 bases at J; junction bases unmatched: 9. Germline loops: CDR1 LNHDA, CDR2 SQIVND (reference sequence). CDR3 sequence: CASSLRDRRIGYTF. For the CDR3, the DNA is TGTGCCAGTAGTCTACGGGACAGGAGGATTGGCTACACCTTC.

This chain connects TRBV7-3 to TRBJ2-7; 9 nucleotides line up with TRBD2. The CDR3 loop spans 15 amino acids. Germline V gene lookup returns CDR1 SGHTA and CDR2 FQGTGA. The trim removed 1 base at V and 3 bases at J, leaving 4 bases unmatched. DNA of the CDR3: TGTGCCAGCAGCTTAAGTAGCGGGGGTGGCTACGAGCAGTACTTC. Amino acid sequence: CASSLSSGGGYEQYF.

The rearrangement links TRBV30 to TRBJ1-5, with a possible D match to TRBD1 (6 bases). Germline CDR1 GTSNPN, CDR2 SVGIG (reference sequence). The V gene lost 4 bases and the J gene lost 8 bases, with 18 bases spanning the gap. The CDR3 is 14 residues long. This CDR3 is CAWTASGGAKPQHF. CDR3 nucleotides: TGTGCCTGGACAGCGTCCGGGGGGGCAAAGCCCCAGCATTTT.

As for this clone: In the same sample, other DNA sequences code for this CDR3. V is TRBV7-8 and J is TRBJ1-2; D is ambiguous. CDR3 length equals 12 residues. V was pared by 3 bases and J by 5 bases, with 7 bases between. The germline V gene encodes CDR1 SGHVS and CDR2 FQNEAQ. The CDR3 reads CASSFAGYGYTF. The CDR3 bases are TGTGCCAGCAGCTTTGCGGGTTATGGCTACACCTTC.

This sequence joins TRBV11-1 and TRBJ2-3, with TRBD2 identical over 13 bases. The germline V gene encodes CDR1 SGHAT and CDR2 FQDESV (reference sequence). The CDR3 length is 16 residues. With 5 bases clipped from V and 0 bases from J, the junction kept 2 bases outside the gene matches. As DNA, the CDR3 is TGTGCCAGCAGCCCGGGACTAGCGGGGAGCACAGATACGCAGTATTTT. Protein sequence: CASSPGLAGSTDTQYF.